This T cell receptor (beta chain) was profiled in a study of post-analysis software for immune sequencing data. On the study more broadly: Several disease courses (relapsing-remitting, secondary progressive and progressive-relapsing) of multiple sclerosis were included. Findings and limits, study-wide: In patients, TRBV5-6, TRBV5-1 and TRBV20-1 belonged to about five TRBV segments found more frequently than in controls. The normalized Chao1 diversity of multiple sclerosis patients was significantly lower than that of controls. Batch-matched samples strongly co-clustered by F measure.

To note about this clonotype: Its antigen is not identified.

The V gene's germline CDR1 is SGDLS and CDR2 YYNGEE. V shed 3 bases and J shed 6 bases, with 13 bases lying between them. The CDR3 is 14 residues long. Incorporated into the TCR beta cDNA libraries were unique molecular identifiers, which served to reduce PCR and sequencing biases. T cells numbering about 0.9 to 11 million gave rise to 450,000 to 550,000 cDNA molecules. TCRdb processed the PCR reads anew with MiXCR; each CDR3 protein has one entry. The sample yields under 900,000 distinct CDR3 sequences, about 53% seen once. The V call is TRBV9, the J call TRBJ2-1; D uncertain. The sample consisted of blood. The sequence was obtained from a girl aged 10 to 17 with multiple sclerosis. This CDR3 reads CASSGAFRLNEQFF. CDR3 coding DNA: TGTGCCAGCAGCGGAGCGTTCAGGCTCAATGAGCAGTTCTTC.